This TCR beta chain is drawn from a study of blood T cell repertoires in COVID-19. As for the study in general: T cells, B-cell-depleted T cells, or PBMCs supplied cDNA or gDNA.

The protocol was immunoSEQ multiplex PCR, while the TCRdb copy is restricted to in-frame clones and leaves out a portion. In the table there are approximately 240,000 clones, around nine tenths of which are singletons. The source of this sequence is a woman between 35 and 50 years old who had recovered from COVID-19. The sample taken for sequencing was peripheral blood.

This CDR3 is CASSSAGTTYEQYF. For the CDR3, the DNA is TGTGCCAGCAGCTCGGCGGGAACTACCTACGAGCAGTACTTC. The rearrangement links TRBV7-3 to TRBJ2-7; D possibly corresponds to TRBD2 (6 bases). CDR3 length: 14 residues. Looked up from germline, CDR1 is SGHTA and CDR2 is FQGTGA. V was cut by 4 bases and J by 2 bases, with 12 bases left in between.